A single sample is the source of the 5 T cell receptor beta chains below, sequenced in a study of cytomegalovirus exposure and HLA in healthy donors. With 60 Vbeta and 13 Jbeta primers, the PCR was carried out. Clones were sequenced by immunoSEQ multiplex PCR, and TCRdb holds only the in-frame ones, with some missing. The repertoire holds around 150,000 clones, approximately 80% seen once, with approximately 2.4% in the top ten. The sample taken for sequencing was PBMCs. These receptors were obtained from a woman between 35 and 50 years old in good health and CMV-seropositive.

This chain uses TRBV2 with TRBJ2-1; 7 bases fit TRBD1. V dropped 1 base and J dropped 2; count of bases not matched to a gene: 2. CDR3 length: 15 amino acids. Germline lookup yields CDR1 SNHLY and CDR2 FYNNEI. The CDR3 DNA sequence: TGTGCCAGCAGTGAAGAACAGGGGACCTACAATGAGCAGTTCTTC. It yields the protein CASSEEQGTYNEQFF.

The chain recombines TRBV6-5 with TRBJ1-2; 7 bases align to TRBD1. The J segment lost 4 bases and the V segment lost 1 base, leaving 6 bases of the junction unmatched. CDR3 length: 15 residues. Germline V gene data show CDR1 as MNHEY and CDR2 as SVGAGI. The CDR3 region is CASSYWSNRGYGYTF. The CDR3 DNA reads as TGTGCCAGCAGTTACTGGAGTAACAGGGGCTATGGCTACACCTTC.

V is TRBV4-3 and J is TRBJ2-1, with TRBD2 matching over 8 bases. Germline V gives CDR1 LGHNA, CDR2 YSLEER. V lost 2 bases, J lost 8 bases, and 11 bases stayed unmatched. The CDR3 has 16 residues. The CDR3 spells CASSQNSGGITDEQFF. The DNA of the CDR3 is TGCGCCAGCAGCCAAAACAGCGGGGGCATAACCGATGAGCAGTTCTTC.

V gene TRBV5-8 combines with J gene TRBJ2-1; 11 bases line up with TRBD2. This CDR3 has 17 residues. Trimming removed 4 bases from V and 8 bases from J; junction bases left unmatched: 14. Germline lookup yields CDR1 SGHTS and CDR2 YDEGEE. As DNA, the CDR3 is TGTGCCAGCAGCCCGGTACTTACTAGCGGGAGAGGCGATGAGCAGTTCTTC. Translating gives CASSPVLTSGRGDEQFF. Full variable domain (missing parts from reference TRBV5-8 and TRBJ2-1): EAGVTQSPTHLIKTRGQQATLRCSPISGHTSVYWYQQALGLGLQFLLWYDEGEERNRGNFPPRFSGRQFPNYSSELNVNALELEDSALYLCASSPVLTSGRGDEQFFGPGTRLTVL.

This clone was seen just once. The rearrangement joins TRBV19 to TRBJ2-7, with a possible D match to TRBD1 (6 bases). Germline assignment: CDR1 LNHDA and CDR2 SQIVND (reference sequence). The CDR3 has 15 amino acids. Trimming removed 4 bases from V and 5 bases from J, with 18 bases in between. The CDR3 protein is CASSTAGVFADEQYF. The CDR3 region has the DNA TGTGCCAGTAGTACCGCAGGGGTCTTCGCCGACGAGCAGTACTTC. The whole variable domain, filled in from reference TRBV19 and TRBJ2-7, reads DGGITQSPKYLFRKEGQNVTLSCEQNLNHDAMYWYRQDPGQGLRLIYYSQIVNDFQKGDIAEGYSVSREKKESFPLTVTSAQKNPTAFYLCASSTAGVFADEQYFGPGTRLTVT.